Shown below are 8 T cell receptor beta chains from a single sample sequenced in a study of neurological immune-mediated disorders. TCRdb re-derived calls from the 5' RACE reads in MiXCR, one entry per CDR3 protein. Seen here are approximately 23,000 distinct CDR3 sequences, 8.5% to 12% observed once, and the top ten hold less than 25%. Material: PBMCs. These receptors were taken from a woman aged 55-75 years with HTLV-1-associated myelopathy (HAM/TSP).

This clonotype was seen many times. The J gene is TRBJ1-6, the V gene TRBV15; D call uncertain. Trimming removed 5 bases at V and 7 bases at J, with 15 bases between. The CDR3 extends over 15 amino acids. Per the germline V gene, CDR1 is LNHNV and CDR2 is YYDKDF (reference sequence). The CDR3 DNA follows: TGTGCCACCAGCCTGGAGGGTATTGGGAATTCACCCCTCCACTTT. Encoded protein: CATSLEGIGNSPLHF.

This clonotype has at least ten counts. The chain has TRBV3-1 and TRBJ2-3; 7 nucleotides line up with TRBD2. CDR1 is LGHDT, CDR2 YNNKEL, per germline (reference sequence). The CDR3 covers 15 residues. V shed 7 bases and J 11 bases; nucleotides not matched to a gene: 18. CDR3 region: CASNPPSSGEPKQYF. The CDR3, as DNA: TGTGCCAGCAACCCCCCCTCCAGCGGGGAACCTAAGCAGTATTTT.

By its share, this clonotype is medium-sized. The J gene is TRBJ2-1, the V gene TRBV5-1, with unresolved D. This CDR3 comprises 13 residues. CDR1 is SGHRS, CDR2 YFSETQ, per germline. The V end lost 7 bases, the J end lost 6 bases, and 14 bases lay between the germline ends. Here the CDR3 reads CASRVSRSNEQFF. The CDR3 DNA follows: TGCGCCAGCCGCGTAAGTAGATCCAATGAGCAGTTCTTC.

The table lists this clonotype with many counts. This chain uses TRBV10-2 with TRBJ2-3, with D possibly matching TRBD1 (6 bases). The germline V and J ends were trimmed by 1 base and 1 base, with 21 bases remaining between them. Germline lookup yields CDR1 WSHSY and CDR2 SAAADI. This CDR3 is built from 19 residues. The chain's CDR3 is CASSEYSGFPGARTDTQYF. The DNA of the CDR3 is TGCGCCAGCAGTGAGTATTCTGGCTTTCCAGGGGCCCGCACAGATACGCAGTATTTT.

This clonotype was found many times. V usage is TRBV29-1 and J usage is TRBJ1-1; D uncertain. V dropped 4 bases and J dropped 1 base, with 13 bases sitting between them. The CDR3 has 14 amino acids. Germline values: CDR1 SQVTM, CDR2 ANQGSEA. The DNA for the CDR3 is TGCAGCGTTGTCCGAGAGGCTGCGAACACTGAAGCTTTCTTT. Residues: CSVVREAANTEAFF.

This clonotype appeared many times. V usage is TRBV12-3 or TRBV12-4 and J usage is TRBJ2-5; 10 bases match TRBD1. After removal of 4 bases from V and 4 bases from J, the junction contained 12 bases not matched to a gene. CDR3 length: 17 amino acids. CDR3 amino acids: CASSSKSGTGAPETQYF. The CDR3 coding sequence is TGTGCCAGCAGTTCCAAGTCCGGGACAGGGGCTCCAGAGACCCAGTACTTC.

This clonotype came up many times. The chain has TRBV5-1 and TRBJ1-1; no firm D call. Trimming removed 3 bases from V and 5 bases from J, with 11 bases in between. The germline CDR1 and CDR2 sequences are SGHRS and YFSETQ. The CDR3 extends over 13 amino acids. This CDR3 reads CASSSGLDTEAFF. The CDR3 nucleotides read TGCGCCAGCAGCTCTGGCCTGGATACTGAAGCTTTCTTT. Filled out from reference TRBV5-1 and TRBJ1-1, the complete variable domain reads KAGVTQTPRYLIKTRGQQVTLSCSPISGHRSVSWYQQTPGQGLQFLFEYFSETQRNKGNFPGRFSGRQFSNSRSEMNVSTLELGDSALYLCASSSGLDTEAFFGQGTRLTVV.

This clonotype was counted ten times or more. This sequence joins TRBV9 and TRBJ2-1; tentatively, D is TRBD1 (6 bases). In germline, CDR1 is SGDLS, CDR2 YYNGEE. This CDR3 spans 14 amino acids. The germline V and J ends were trimmed by 6 bases and 7 bases, with 17 bases remaining between them. The CDR3 reads CASTTGSMGNEQFF. In DNA form, the CDR3 reads TGTGCCAGCACTACAGGGTCTATGGGGAATGAGCAGTTCTTC.